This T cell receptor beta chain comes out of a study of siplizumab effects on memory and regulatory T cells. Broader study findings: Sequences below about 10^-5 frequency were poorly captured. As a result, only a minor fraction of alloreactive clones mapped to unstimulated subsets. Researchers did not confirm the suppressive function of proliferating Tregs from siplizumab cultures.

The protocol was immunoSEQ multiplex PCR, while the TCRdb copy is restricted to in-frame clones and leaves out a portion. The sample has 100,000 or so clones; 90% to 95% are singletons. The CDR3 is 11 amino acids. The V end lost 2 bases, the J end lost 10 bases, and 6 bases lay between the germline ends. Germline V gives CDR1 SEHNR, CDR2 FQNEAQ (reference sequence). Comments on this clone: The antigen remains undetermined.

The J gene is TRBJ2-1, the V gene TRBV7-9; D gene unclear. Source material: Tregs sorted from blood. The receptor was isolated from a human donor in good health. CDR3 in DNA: TGTGCCAGCAGCTTAAGTTCCGAGCAGTTCTTC. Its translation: CASSLSSEQFF.